The present T cell receptor (beta chain) was sequenced within a study of cytomegalovirus exposure and HLA in healthy donors. In the case of this clone: Its specificity is unknown.

Whole-study results and caveats: Associated with cytomegalovirus, according to the listing, were some 180 TCR beta chains. A few CMV-associated chains were confirmed in vitro to be specific for CMV antigens. Subsequent analysis found a tendency for first-cohort TCR clusters to co-occur within the 100 to 150 validation repertoires.

The CDR3 is 14 amino acids. CDR1 is SGDLS and CDR2 is YYNGEE in the germline V gene. V dropped 2 bases and J dropped 5; count of bases not matched to a gene: 2. Using immunoSEQ multiplex PCR, the repertoire was profiled, and TCRdb retains in-frame clones only, with some absent. Of some 330,000 clones listed, roughly 90% were seen once; the top ten hold around 0.8%. Sequencing was performed on PBMCs. This chain links TRBV9 with TRBJ2-3; 10 bases line up with TRBD2. The TCR sequence derives from a woman in her late teens or twenties in good health and CMV-seronegative. The CDR3 bases are TGTGCCAGCAGCGTCCTAGCGGGAGAAGATACGCAGTATTTT. This codes for CASSVLAGEDTQYF.